This is a list of T cell receptor beta chains from one sample in a study of T cell responses to AZD1222 COVID-19 vaccine. Assay: immunoSEQ multiplex PCR; the TCRdb copy retains only in-frame clones and omits some. The table records 35,000 to 45,000 clones, about 78% of them present only once. The specimen comprised peripheral blood, sampled on day 0 of AZD1222 vaccination. The receptors shown here come from an adult in good health. Each CDR3 is given with its conserved first and last residue. Each record gives: J gene, D gene, clone size, V gene, CDR3 protein, CDR3 DNA. D genes are given only for firm matches. Clone size, where shown, is once, few, many, or a class for clones that have expanded.

j_gene: TRBJ1-4; d_gene: TRBD1; abundance: .; v_gene: TRBV27; CDR3aa: CASSKTGDNEKLFF; CDR3nt: TGTGCCAGCAGTAAGACAGGGGATAATGAAAAACTGTTTTTT
j_gene: TRBJ1-1; d_gene: TRBD1; abundance: .; v_gene: TRBV28; CDR3aa: CASDNRGGGAFF; CDR3nt: TGTGCCAGTGATAACAGGGGCGGTGGGGCTTTCTTT
j_gene: TRBJ2-5; d_gene: .; abundance: .; v_gene: TRBV4-3; CDR3aa: CASSQRGGETQYF; CDR3nt: TGCGCCAGCAGCCAACGTGGAGGAGAGACCCAGTACTTC
j_gene: TRBJ1-2; d_gene: .; abundance: few; v_gene: TRBV6-5; CDR3aa: CASSYSTEYYGYTF; CDR3nt: TGTGCCAGCAGTTACTCGACAGAGTACTATGGCTACACCTTC
j_gene: TRBJ2-3; d_gene: .; abundance: .; v_gene: TRBV6-6; CDR3aa: CASTGGIDTQYF; CDR3nt: TGTGCCAGCACCGGAGGCATAGATACGCAGTATTTT
j_gene: TRBJ1-2; d_gene: .; abundance: .; v_gene: TRBV12-3/TRBV12-4; CDR3aa: CASSLQGPYGYTF; CDR3nt: TGTGCCAGCAGTTTACAGGGGCCCTATGGCTACACCTTC
j_gene: TRBJ1-3; d_gene: TRBD1; abundance: .; v_gene: TRBV29-1; CDR3aa: CSVTGTDGAGNTIYF; CDR3nt: TGCAGCGTGACCGGGACAGACGGAGCTGGAAACACCATATATTTT
j_gene: TRBJ2-7; d_gene: .; abundance: .; v_gene: TRBV4-2; CDR3aa: CASSRSGQSYEQYF; CDR3nt: TGTGCCAGCAGCCGTTCAGGACAGTCCTACGAGCAGTACTTC
j_gene: TRBJ1-2; d_gene: .; abundance: .; v_gene: TRBV4-1; CDR3aa: CASSQDLRMLGGYTF; CDR3nt: TGCGCCAGCAGCCAAGATTTGAGGATGCTCGGGGGCTACACCTTC
j_gene: TRBJ2-5; d_gene: .; abundance: few; v_gene: TRBV6-1; CDR3aa: CASSEESGSPRAQYF; CDR3nt: TGTGCCAGCAGTGAAGAATCAGGGTCCCCGAGGGCCCAGTACTTC
j_gene: TRBJ1-5; d_gene: .; abundance: .; v_gene: TRBV19; CDR3aa: CAASDSNQPQHF; CDR3nt: TGTGCCGCTAGCGATAGCAATCAGCCCCAGCATTTT
j_gene: TRBJ2-5; d_gene: .; abundance: few; v_gene: TRBV28; CDR3aa: CASSSRTTQETQYF; CDR3nt: TGTGCCAGCAGTTCTCGGACAACCCAAGAGACCCAGTACTTC
j_gene: TRBJ2-1; d_gene: TRBD1; abundance: .; v_gene: TRBV28; CDR3aa: CASSRPGTAFSYNEQFF; CDR3nt: TGTGCCAGCAGCCGACCCGGGACAGCCTTCTCCTACAATGAGCAGTTCTTC
j_gene: TRBJ2-3; d_gene: TRBD2; abundance: .; v_gene: TRBV5-8; CDR3aa: CASSPGLAGTDTQYF; CDR3nt: TGTGCCAGCAGCCCCGGACTAGCGGGCACAGATACGCAGTATTTT
j_gene: TRBJ2-1; d_gene: TRBD1; abundance: once; v_gene: TRBV13; CDR3aa: CASSGRDRNNEQFF; CDR3nt: TGTGCCAGCAGCGGCCGGGACAGAAACAATGAGCAGTTCTTC
j_gene: TRBJ2-5; d_gene: TRBD2; abundance: few; v_gene: TRBV3-1/TRBV3-2; CDR3aa: CASSQQAGHQETQYF; CDR3nt: TGTGCCAGCAGCCAACAAGCGGGGCACCAAGAGACCCAGTACTTC
j_gene: TRBJ1-3; d_gene: .; abundance: .; v_gene: TRBV30; CDR3aa: CAWDGPGGAGNTIYF; CDR3nt: TGTGCCTGGGATGGGCCCGGGGGAGCTGGAAACACCATATATTTT
j_gene: TRBJ2-7; d_gene: .; abundance: .; v_gene: TRBV3-1/TRBV3-2; CDR3aa: CASSFLARPYEQYF; CDR3nt: TGTGCCAGCAGCTTCCTAGCGAGGCCCTACGAGCAGTACTTC
j_gene: TRBJ2-7; d_gene: .; abundance: .; v_gene: TRBV15; CDR3aa: CATSRDFFSTDYEQYF; CDR3nt: TGTGCCACCAGCAGAGATTTTTTTTCGACAGACTACGAGCAGTACTTC
j_gene: TRBJ1-2; d_gene: .; abundance: few; v_gene: TRBV19; CDR3aa: CASSDERRRGYTF; CDR3nt: TGTGCCAGTAGTGACGAGAGAAGACGTGGCTACACCTTC
j_gene: TRBJ1-1; d_gene: .; abundance: .; v_gene: TRBV27; CDR3aa: CASSFQSGGGTEAFF; CDR3nt: TGTGCCAGCAGTTTTCAGTCCGGAGGCGGCACTGAAGCTTTCTTT
j_gene: TRBJ1-5; d_gene: .; abundance: few; v_gene: TRBV4-1; CDR3aa: CASSQERTGDRPQHF; CDR3nt: TGCGCCAGCAGCCAAGAGAGGACGGGGGATCGGCCCCAGCATTTT
j_gene: TRBJ2-7; d_gene: .; abundance: .; v_gene: TRBV11-3; CDR3aa: CASSLGGPGANSYEQYF; CDR3nt: TGTGCCAGCAGCTTAGGCGGCCCGGGGGCTAATTCCTACGAGCAGTACTTC
j_gene: TRBJ2-1; d_gene: TRBD2; abundance: once; v_gene: TRBV6-5; CDR3aa: CASSTTSGGLDEQFF; CDR3nt: TGTGCCAGCAGTACCACTAGCGGGGGGCTAGATGAGCAGTTCTTC
j_gene: TRBJ2-5; d_gene: .; abundance: .; v_gene: TRBV2; CDR3aa: CASSEAPGQETQYF; CDR3nt: TGTGCCAGCAGTGAAGCTCCAGGTCAAGAGACCCAGTACTTC
j_gene: TRBJ1-5; d_gene: .; abundance: few; v_gene: TRBV6-2/TRBV6-3; CDR3aa: CASSYRDGSRNQPQHF; CDR3nt: TGTGCCAGCAGTTACCGGGATGGTAGTCGCAATCAGCCCCAGCATTTT
j_gene: TRBJ2-2; d_gene: .; abundance: .; v_gene: TRBV11-2; CDR3aa: CASSLEGANTGELFF; CDR3nt: TGTGCCAGCAGCTTAGAAGGGGCGAACACCGGGGAGCTGTTTTTT
j_gene: TRBJ1-4; d_gene: .; abundance: .; v_gene: TRBV7-9; CDR3aa: CASNQGDGYRTDEKLFF; CDR3nt: TGTGCCAGCAACCAAGGGGACGGGTACCGCACGGATGAAAAACTGTTTTTT
j_gene: TRBJ2-3; d_gene: .; abundance: .; v_gene: TRBV19; CDR3aa: CASSTARPGASSDTQYF; CDR3nt: TGTGCCAGTAGTACGGCCCGCCCGGGGGCCTCCTCAGATACGCAGTATTTT
j_gene: TRBJ1-2; d_gene: .; abundance: .; v_gene: TRBV5-1; CDR3aa: CASSPRPDSFYGYTF; CDR3nt: TGCGCCAGCAGCCCTCGGCCCGACAGCTTCTATGGCTACACCTTC
j_gene: TRBJ1-2; d_gene: .; abundance: .; v_gene: TRBV30; CDR3aa: CAWSVNRGYGYTF; CDR3nt: TGTGCCTGGAGTGTAAACCGGGGCTATGGCTACACCTTC
j_gene: TRBJ2-5; d_gene: TRBD2; abundance: .; v_gene: TRBV15; CDR3aa: CATSRGRLAGRETQYF; CDR3nt: TGTGCCACCAGCAGAGGGAGACTAGCGGGGCGGGAGACCCAGTACTTC
j_gene: TRBJ1-4; d_gene: .; abundance: .; v_gene: TRBV11-2; CDR3aa: CASSLDRVGEKLFF; CDR3nt: TGTGCCAGCAGCTTAGATCGAGTGGGGGAAAAACTGTTTTTT
j_gene: TRBJ1-1; d_gene: .; abundance: .; v_gene: TRBV7-2; CDR3aa: CASSLAGEDTEAFF; CDR3nt: TGTGCCAGCAGCTTAGCGGGGGAGGACACTGAAGCTTTCTTT
j_gene: TRBJ1-4; d_gene: .; abundance: .; v_gene: TRBV7-2; CDR3aa: CASSLASGGRGSEKLFF; CDR3nt: TGTGCCAGCAGCTTAGCGTCGGGCGGGAGGGGGAGTGAAAAACTGTTTTTT
j_gene: TRBJ2-1; d_gene: TRBD1; abundance: .; v_gene: TRBV18; CDR3aa: CASSSRQGSDNEQFF; CDR3nt: TGTGCCAGCTCATCCAGACAGGGGTCTGACAATGAGCAGTTCTTC
j_gene: TRBJ2-1; d_gene: .; abundance: .; v_gene: TRBV4-1; CDR3aa: CASSQDGEGGYSNEQFF; CDR3nt: TGCGCCAGCAGCCAAGATGGAGAGGGGGGCTATTCCAATGAGCAGTTCTTC
j_gene: TRBJ2-7; d_gene: .; abundance: .; v_gene: TRBV19; CDR3aa: CASSMNRVMNEQYF; CDR3nt: TGTGCCAGTAGTATGAACAGGGTTATGAACGAGCAGTACTTC
j_gene: TRBJ2-3; d_gene: .; abundance: .; v_gene: TRBV6-1; CDR3aa: CASSEVDIWGTPDTQYF; CDR3nt: TGTGCCAGCAGTGAAGTGGATATATGGGGAACTCCAGATACGCAGTATTTT
j_gene: TRBJ1-5; d_gene: .; abundance: .; v_gene: TRBV15; CDR3aa: CATSRDLSNSNQPQHF; CDR3nt: TGTGCCACCAGCAGAGATCTTTCGAATAGCAATCAGCCCCAGCATTTT